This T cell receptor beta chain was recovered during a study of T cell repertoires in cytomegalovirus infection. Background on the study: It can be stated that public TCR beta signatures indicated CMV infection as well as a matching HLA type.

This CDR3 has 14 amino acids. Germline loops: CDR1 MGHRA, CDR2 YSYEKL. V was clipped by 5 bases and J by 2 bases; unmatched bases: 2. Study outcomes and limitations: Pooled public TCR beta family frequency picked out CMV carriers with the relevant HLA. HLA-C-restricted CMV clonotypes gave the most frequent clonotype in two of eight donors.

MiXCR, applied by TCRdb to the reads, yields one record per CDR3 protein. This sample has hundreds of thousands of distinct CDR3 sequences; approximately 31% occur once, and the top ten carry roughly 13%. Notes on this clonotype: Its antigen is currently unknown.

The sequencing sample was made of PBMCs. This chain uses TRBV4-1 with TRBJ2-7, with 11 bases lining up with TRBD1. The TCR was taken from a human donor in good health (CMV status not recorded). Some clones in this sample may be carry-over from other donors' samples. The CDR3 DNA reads TGCGCCAGCAGCTGGACAGGGGGCCCCTACGAGCAGTACTTC. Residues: CASSWTGGPYEQYF.